The rows below give T cell receptor beta chains drawn from one sample of a study of shared T cell receptors in the human thymus. TCRdb's table, derived via immunoSEQ multiplex PCR, lists solely in-frame clones and lacks some. The sample lists approximately 730,000 clones; approximately 83% were seen once. The data were also submitted as part of a second study, on human thymus T cells.

The sequencing input was thymocytes. These receptors were obtained from a girl less than two years old with a congenital heart defect. Both conserved end residues are part of each CDR3. The order of the fields is J gene, clone size, V gene, D gene, CDR3 DNA, CDR3 protein. The D gene is left open where the match is weak. Expanded clones get a size class; other rows say once, few or many, or leave the size out.

>TRBJ2-5|-|TRBV5-1|TRBD2
TGCGCCAGCAGCTTCCTAAGCGGGGGGGAAGAGACCCAGTACTTC
CASSFLSGGEETQYF
>TRBJ1-5|-|TRBV12-5|TRBD1
TGTGCTAGTACTCAATGCCCGCCGGGACAGGTACTCAGTCAGCCCCAGCATTTT
CASTQCPPGQVLSQPQHF
>TRBJ1-2|once|TRBV6-6|-
TGTGCCAGCAGTTACCGGGGGGCGCATCAGTATGGCTACACCTTC
CASSYRGAHQYGYTF
>TRBJ2-5|-|TRBV5-1|TRBD1
TGCGCCAGCAGCTTTTTCCCGGGACAGGGGCAAGTCCAGGAGACCCAGTACTTC
CASSFFPGQGQVQETQYF
>TRBJ2-7|-|TRBV7-9|TRBD2
TGTGCCAGCAGCTTAGATCTAGCGGGGGGTACCTACGAGCAGTACTTC
CASSLDLAGGTYEQYF
>TRBJ2-7|-|TRBV10-3|TRBD1
TGTGCCATCTGGACAGGGGGCTCCTACGAGCAGTACTTC
CAIWTGGSYEQYF
>TRBJ2-5|-|TRBV6-1|TRBD1
TGTGCCAGCCACATGGACAGGGCGAGGGGAGAGACCCAGTACTTC
CASHMDRARGETQYF
>TRBJ1-5|-|TRBV10-3|TRBD1
TGTGCCATCAGCGGACAGGGCAATCAGCCCCAGCATTTT
CAISGQGNQPQHF
>TRBJ1-5|-|TRBV5-1|-
TGCGCCGCGGAGGGGCCAAGGGGTCAGCCCCAGCATTTT
CAAEGPRGQPQHF
>TRBJ1-3|-|TRBV6-5|-
TGTGCCAGCAGTTACGACGGGATGACGAACGGAAACACCATATATTTT
CASSYDGMTNGNTIYF